This T cell receptor beta chain was obtained from a study of metastatic and nonmetastatic thyroid tumors. Looking at the study overall: Across peripheral blood and tumor or nodule tissue samples taken from malignant and benign thyroid patients, the repertoires were compared with one another. Points from the study as a whole: According to reports, the diversity of TCR beta was significantly higher in malignant thyroid tumors than in benign nodules, and this held in both blood and tumor samples.

This clone was detected once. Its target is not known. Patients had received no treatment of any kind before thyroid surgery. Germline CDR1 is SGHKS and CDR2 is YYEKEE (reference sequence). CDR3 length equals 15 residues. J gave up 8 bases and V 0 bases, and 8 bases lay outside the gene matches. In the original workflow: In papillary thyroid cancer, a distant-metastasis classifier was built using CDR3 differences across clinicopathological groups. TCRdb reprocessed the PCR reads using MiXCR. In this record, the V and J calls reflect TCRdb's handling and not the investigators' own analysis. Of about 47,000 clones listed, about 25% were seen once; the top ten hold around 3.5%.

The specimen was blood. The receptor was isolated from a male donor with papillary thyroid cancer or a benign thyroid nodule (not recorded which). Some clones in this sample may be carry-over from other donors' samples. The rearrangement links TRBV5-5 to TRBJ1-2; 9 nucleotides align to TRBD1. The CDR3 protein is CASSLGPQGAEGYTF. The CDR3, as DNA: TGTGCCAGCAGCTTGGGGCCACAGGGGGCTGAGGGCTACACCTTC.